The clone carrying this T cell receptor beta chain was seen repeatedly, ten times or more. Time point meaning: newly diagnosed GD, antithyroid drugs for less than 3 months. Generation of the TCR library employed RNA extracted from PBMCs. The sample is drawn from a study of regulatory T cells in long-lasting Graves disease. Across the whole study: For under 3 months, newly diagnosed Graves' patients had been taking antithyroid drugs.

Building the TCR beta libraries relied on iRepertoire HTBI primers, and CDR3 regions underwent Arm-PCR. Via MiXCR, TCRdb re-called the multiplex PCR reads, giving one row per CDR3 protein. The sample has 550,000 or so distinct CDR3 sequences; around 12% are singletons. Separately, the same data were catalogued under a study of T cells in Graves' hyperthyroidism and ophthalmopathy.

Sequencing was performed on peripheral blood mononuclear cells (PBMCs), taken at new diagnosis, from a patient treated with antithyroid drugs. The TCR originated in a woman aged 25 to 39 with Graves disease.

Here the CDR3 reads CASRYTGGCAGSYGYTF. CDR3 DNA sequence: TGTGCCAGCAGGTACACAGGGGGCTGTGCTGGCTCCTATGGCTACACCTTC. The chain carries TRBV12-3 or TRBV12-4 and TRBJ1-2; TRBD1 aligns across 9 bases. Trimming took 6 bases from V and 4 from J; bases not matched to a gene: 15. CDR3 length: 17 amino acids.